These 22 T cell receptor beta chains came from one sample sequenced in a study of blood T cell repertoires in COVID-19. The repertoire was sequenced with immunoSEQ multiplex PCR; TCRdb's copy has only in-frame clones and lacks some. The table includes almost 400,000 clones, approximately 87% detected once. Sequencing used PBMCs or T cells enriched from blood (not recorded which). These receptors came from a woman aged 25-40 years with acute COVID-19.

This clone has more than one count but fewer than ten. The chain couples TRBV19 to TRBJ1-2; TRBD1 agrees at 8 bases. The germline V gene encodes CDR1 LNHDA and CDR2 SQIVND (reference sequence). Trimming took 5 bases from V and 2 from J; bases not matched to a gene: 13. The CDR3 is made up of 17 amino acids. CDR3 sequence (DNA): TGTGCCAGTAGTTCTCTGGGGTCTAGACAGGGGAACTATGGCTACACCTTC. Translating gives CASSSLGSRQGNYGYTF.

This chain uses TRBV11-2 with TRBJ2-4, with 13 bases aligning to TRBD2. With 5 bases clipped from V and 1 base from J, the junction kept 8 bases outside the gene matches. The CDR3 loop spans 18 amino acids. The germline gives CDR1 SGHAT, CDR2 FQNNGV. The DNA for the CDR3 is TGTGCCAGCAGCCAAGGGACTAGCGGGGTTAAGGCCAAAAACATTCAGTACTTC. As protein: CASSQGTSGVKAKNIQYF.

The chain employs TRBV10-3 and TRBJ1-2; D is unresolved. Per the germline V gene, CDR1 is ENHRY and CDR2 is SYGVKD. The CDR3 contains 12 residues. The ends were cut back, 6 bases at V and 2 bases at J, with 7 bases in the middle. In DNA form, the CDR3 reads TGTGCCATCAGGAAAGCCAACTATGGCTACACCTTC. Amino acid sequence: CAIRKANYGYTF.

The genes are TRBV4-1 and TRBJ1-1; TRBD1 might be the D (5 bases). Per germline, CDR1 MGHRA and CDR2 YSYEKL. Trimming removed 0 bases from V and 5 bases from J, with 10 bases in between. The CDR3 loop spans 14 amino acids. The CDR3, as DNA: TGCGCCAGCAGCCAAGATCAAGGGGTGACTGAAGCTTTCTTT. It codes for CASSQDQGVTEAFF.

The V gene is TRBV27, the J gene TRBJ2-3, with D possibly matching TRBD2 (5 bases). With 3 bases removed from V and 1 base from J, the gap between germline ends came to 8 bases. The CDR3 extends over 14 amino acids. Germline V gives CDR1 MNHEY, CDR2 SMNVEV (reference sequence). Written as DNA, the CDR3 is TGTGCCAGCAGTTTTTACGGGGGCACAGATACGCAGTATTTT. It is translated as CASSFYGGTDTQYF.

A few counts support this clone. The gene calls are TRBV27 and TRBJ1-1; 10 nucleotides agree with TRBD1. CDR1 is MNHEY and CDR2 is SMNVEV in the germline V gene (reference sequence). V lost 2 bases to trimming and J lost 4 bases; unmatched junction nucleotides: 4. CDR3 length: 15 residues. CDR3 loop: CASSLPGQGLTEAFF. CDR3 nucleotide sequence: TGTGCCAGCAGTTTACCGGGACAGGGGCTCACTGAAGCTTTCTTT.

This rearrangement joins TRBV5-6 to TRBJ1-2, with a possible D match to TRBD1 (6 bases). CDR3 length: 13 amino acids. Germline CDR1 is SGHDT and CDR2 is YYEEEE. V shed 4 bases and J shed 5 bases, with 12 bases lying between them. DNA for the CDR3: TGTGCCAGCAGCCCCGGCAGGGGATATGGCTACACCTTC. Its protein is CASSPGRGYGYTF.

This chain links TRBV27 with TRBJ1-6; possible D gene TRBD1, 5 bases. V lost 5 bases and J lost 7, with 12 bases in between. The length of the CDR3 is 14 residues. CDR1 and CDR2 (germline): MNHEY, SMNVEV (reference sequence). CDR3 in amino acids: CASSREGENSPLHF. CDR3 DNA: TGTGCCAGCAGTCGCGAAGGGGAAAATTCACCCCTCCACTTT.

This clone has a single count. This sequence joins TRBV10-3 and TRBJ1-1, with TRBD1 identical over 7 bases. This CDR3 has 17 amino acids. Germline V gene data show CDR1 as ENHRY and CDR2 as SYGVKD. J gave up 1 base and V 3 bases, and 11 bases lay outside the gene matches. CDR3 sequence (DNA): TGTGCCATCAGTGATCCGCGAATTGGGACAGCGAACACTGAAGCTTTCTTT. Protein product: CAISDPRIGTANTEAFF.

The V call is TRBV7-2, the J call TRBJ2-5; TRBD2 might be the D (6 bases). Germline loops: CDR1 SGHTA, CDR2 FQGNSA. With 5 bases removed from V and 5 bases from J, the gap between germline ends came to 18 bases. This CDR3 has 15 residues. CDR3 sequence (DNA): TGTGCCAGCAGCCCCCCTGGAGGAGGGAAGGAGACCCAGTACTTC. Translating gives CASSPPGGGKETQYF.

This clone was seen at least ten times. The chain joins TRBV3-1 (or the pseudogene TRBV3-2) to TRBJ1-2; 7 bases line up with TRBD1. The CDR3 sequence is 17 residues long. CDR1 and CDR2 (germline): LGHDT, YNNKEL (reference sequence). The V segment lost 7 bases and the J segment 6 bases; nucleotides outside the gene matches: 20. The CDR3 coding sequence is TGTGCCAGCACCCCCAGATTATGGGACAGACCTCCCGATGGCTACACCTTC. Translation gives CASTPRLWDRPPDGYTF.

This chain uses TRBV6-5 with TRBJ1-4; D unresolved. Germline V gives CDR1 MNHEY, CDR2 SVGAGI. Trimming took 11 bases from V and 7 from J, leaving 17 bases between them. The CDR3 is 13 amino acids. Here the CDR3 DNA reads TGTGCCGTGCGGCCCCCGAATCGTGAAAAACTGTTTTTT. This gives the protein CAVRPPNREKLFF.

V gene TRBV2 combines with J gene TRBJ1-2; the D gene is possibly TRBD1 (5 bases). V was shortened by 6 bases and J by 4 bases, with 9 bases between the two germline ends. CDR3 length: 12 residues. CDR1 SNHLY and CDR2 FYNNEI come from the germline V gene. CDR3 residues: CASRDDSYGYTF. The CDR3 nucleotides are TGTGCCAGCAGAGACGACAGCTATGGCTACACCTTC.

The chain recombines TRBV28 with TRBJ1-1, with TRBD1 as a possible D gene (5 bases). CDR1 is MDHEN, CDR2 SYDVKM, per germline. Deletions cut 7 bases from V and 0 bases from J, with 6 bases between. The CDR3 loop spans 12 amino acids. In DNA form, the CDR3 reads TGTGCCAGCACAGGGCTGAACACTGAAGCTTTCTTT. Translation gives CASTGLNTEAFF.

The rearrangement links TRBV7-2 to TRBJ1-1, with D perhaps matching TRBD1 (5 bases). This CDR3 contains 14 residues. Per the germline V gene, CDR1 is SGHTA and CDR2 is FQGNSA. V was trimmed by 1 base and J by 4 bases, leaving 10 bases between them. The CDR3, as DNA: TGTGCCAGCAGCTTAGTCCCCAGGGCCACTGAAGCTTTCTTT. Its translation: CASSLVPRATEAFF.

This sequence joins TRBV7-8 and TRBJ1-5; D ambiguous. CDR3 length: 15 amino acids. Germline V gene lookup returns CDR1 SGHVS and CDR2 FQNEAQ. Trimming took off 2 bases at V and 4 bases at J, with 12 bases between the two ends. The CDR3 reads CASSLRSVNNQPQHF. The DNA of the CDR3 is TGTGCCAGCAGCTTACGATCAGTGAATAATCAGCCCCAGCATTTT.

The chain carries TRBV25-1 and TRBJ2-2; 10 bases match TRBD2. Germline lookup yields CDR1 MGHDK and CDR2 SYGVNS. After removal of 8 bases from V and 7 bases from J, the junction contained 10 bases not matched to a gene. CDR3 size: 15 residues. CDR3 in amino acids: CASGNSGGFDGELFF. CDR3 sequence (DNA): TGTGCCAGCGGAAATAGCGGGGGGTTCGACGGGGAGCTGTTTTTT.

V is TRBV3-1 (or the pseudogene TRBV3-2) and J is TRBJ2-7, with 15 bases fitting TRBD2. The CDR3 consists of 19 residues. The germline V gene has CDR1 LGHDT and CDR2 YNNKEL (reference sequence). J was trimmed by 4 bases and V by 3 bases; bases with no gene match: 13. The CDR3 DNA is TGTGCCAGCAGCCACCCATACCCGGGACTAGCGGGGGGAGGGTACGAGCAGTACTTC. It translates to CASSHPYPGLAGGGYEQYF.

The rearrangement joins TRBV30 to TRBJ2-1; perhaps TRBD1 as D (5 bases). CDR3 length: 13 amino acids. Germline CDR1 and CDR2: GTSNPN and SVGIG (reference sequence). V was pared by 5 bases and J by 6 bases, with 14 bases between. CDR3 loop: CAWGAGLANEQFF. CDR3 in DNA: TGTGCCTGGGGTGCAGGGTTAGCCAATGAGCAGTTCTTC.

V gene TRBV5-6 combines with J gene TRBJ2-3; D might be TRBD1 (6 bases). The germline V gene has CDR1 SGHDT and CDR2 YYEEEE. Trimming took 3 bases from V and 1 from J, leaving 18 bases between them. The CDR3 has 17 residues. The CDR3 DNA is TGTGCCAGCAGCTGGGGATTCGGGACACTCGGCACAGATACGCAGTATTTT. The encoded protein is CASSWGFGTLGTDTQYF.

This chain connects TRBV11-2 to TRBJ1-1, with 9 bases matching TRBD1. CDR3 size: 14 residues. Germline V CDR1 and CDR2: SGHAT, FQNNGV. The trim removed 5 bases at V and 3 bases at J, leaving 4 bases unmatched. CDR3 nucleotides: TGTGCCAGCAGCACCGGACAGGGGTACACTGAAGCTTTCTTT. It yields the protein CASSTGQGYTEAFF.

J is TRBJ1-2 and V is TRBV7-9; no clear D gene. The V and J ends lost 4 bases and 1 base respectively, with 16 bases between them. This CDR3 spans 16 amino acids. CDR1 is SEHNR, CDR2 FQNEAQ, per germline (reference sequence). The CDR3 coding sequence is TGTGCCAGCAGCTCGAACGGGATTTCTTTTAACTATGGCTACACCTTC. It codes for CASSSNGISFNYGYTF.